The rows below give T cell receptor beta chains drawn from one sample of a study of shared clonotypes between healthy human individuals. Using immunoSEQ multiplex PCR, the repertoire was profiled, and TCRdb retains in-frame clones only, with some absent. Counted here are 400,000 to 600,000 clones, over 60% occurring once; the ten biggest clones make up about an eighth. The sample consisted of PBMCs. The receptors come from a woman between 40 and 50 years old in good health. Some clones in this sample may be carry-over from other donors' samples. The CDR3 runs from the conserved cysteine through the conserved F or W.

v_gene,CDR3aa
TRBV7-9,CASSLTRENIQYF
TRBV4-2,CASSQDRDGSYEQYF
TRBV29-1,CSVEDPLKSLVGAGELFF
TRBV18,CASSGQGAGETQYF
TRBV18,CASSPPSEIEQFF
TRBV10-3,CATQRPQGSYEQYF
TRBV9,CASNVLGMGEETQYF
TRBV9,CASSVVQNSPLHF
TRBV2,CASSEGTSIYQQYF
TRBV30,CAWSVGQWVHGYTF
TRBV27,CASSYRENTEAFF
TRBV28,CASSAHQGSQAQPQHF
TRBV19,CASKGQGEFEQYF
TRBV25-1,CASSAADLQGGNEQFF